These 13 T cell receptor beta chains share one sample of origin, sequenced in a study of STAT5B mutations in CD4+ large granular lymphocyte leukemia. Sequenced by immunoSEQ multiplex PCR; TCRdb stores in-frame clones only, minus some. The sample yields about 30,000 clones, under 85% seen once. The sample was CD4+ T cells from blood buffy coats. The receptors were gathered from a human donor in good health.

This chain links TRBV6-6 with TRBJ2-1; D may be TRBD2 (6 bases). The CDR3 runs 15 residues. Germline V gives CDR1 MNHNY, CDR2 SVGAGI (reference sequence). Trimming removed 6 bases from V and 10 bases from J, with 22 bases in between. DNA for the CDR3: TGTGCCAGCAGGGGGGTACTTAGCGGCCGTTGGGAGCAGTTCTTC. This gives the protein CASRGVLSGRWEQFF.

A single count supports this clone. This rearrangement joins TRBV19 to TRBJ1-2; 8 nucleotides agree with TRBD1. Germline CDR1 LNHDA, CDR2 SQIVND (reference sequence). This CDR3 is 15 amino acids long. J lost 5 bases, V lost 3 bases, and 8 bases had no gene match. The CDR3 nucleotides read TGTGCCAGTAGTATCGGGACAGGCTTACTTTATGGCTACACCTTC. Translating it yields CASSIGTGLLYGYTF. The full variable domain, rest sourced from reference TRBV19 and TRBJ1-2, is DGGITQSPKYLFRKEGQNVTLSCEQNLNHDAMYWYRQDPGQGLRLIYYSQIVNDFQKGDIAEGYSVSREKKESFPLTVTSAQKNPTAFYLCASSIGTGLLYGYTFGSGTRLTVV.

This clone showed up just a few times. The CDR3 DNA is TGTGCCTGGGAGGAAGCGTTGGCCGGGGAGCTGTTTTTT. Encoded protein: CAWEEALAGELFF. The chain carries TRBV30 and TRBJ2-2; D uncertain. The ends were cut back, 5 bases at V and 6 bases at J, with 13 bases in the middle. Germline CDR1 reads GTSNPN; CDR2 reads SVGIG (reference sequence). The CDR3 consists of 13 residues.

The rearrangement uses TRBV11-3 and TRBJ2-1; tentatively, D is TRBD1 (6 bases). Germline lookup yields CDR1 SGHNT and CDR2 YENEEA. The CDR3 is made up of 20 amino acids. The V end was cut by 5 bases, the J end by 0 bases, with 26 bases between. CDR3 sequence: CASSPLGTPVGHLSYNEQFF. CDR3 nucleotides: TGTGCCAGCAGCCCCCTCGGGACACCGGTTGGCCACCTCTCCTACAATGAGCAGTTCTTC. The entire variable domain, with the rest obtained from reference TRBV11-3 and TRBJ2-1, is as follows: EAGVVQSPRYKIIEKKQPVAFWCNPISGHNTLYWYLQNLGQGPELLIRYENEEAVDDSQLPKDRFSAERLKGVDSTLKIQPAELGDSAVYLCASSPLGTPVGHLSYNEQFFGPGTRLTVL.

V gene TRBV9 combines with J gene TRBJ2-1; 8 positions agree with TRBD1. This CDR3 has 16 amino acids. Germline trimming cut 1 base from V and 0 bases from J; bases unmatched to any gene: 3. Germline lookup yields CDR1 SGDLS and CDR2 YYNGEE. CDR3 sequence reads: CASSVRTGRSYNEQFF. The CDR3 DNA sequence: TGTGCCAGCAGCGTAAGGACAGGGCGCTCCTACAATGAGCAGTTCTTC.

The chain recombines TRBV21-1 with TRBJ1-4; no DNA check was done on the table's D call, TRBD1. TRBV21-1 is tagged as a pseudogene. This CDR3 has 19 amino acids. This CDR3 is CASSKRGDIRIATNEKLFF. CDR3 DNA sequence: TGTGCCAGCAGCAAACGAGGGGACATCAGGATTGCAACTAATGAAAAACTGTTTTTT.

This clone was seen only a few times. The V gene is TRBV10-3, the J gene TRBJ2-7, with D hard to call. The V gene lost 0 bases and the J gene lost 7 bases, with 7 bases spanning the gap. The CDR3 covers 12 residues. From germline, CDR1 is ENHRY and CDR2 SYGVKD. In nucleotides, the CDR3 is TGTGCCATCAGTGAGTCTGTGTCTGAGCAGTACTTC. Protein product: CAISESVSEQYF.

V gene TRBV7-2 combines with J gene TRBJ2-7; D may be TRBD2 (5 bases). Germline V gives CDR1 SGHTA, CDR2 FQGNSA. This CDR3 is built from 15 residues. Between the trimmed V and J ends, which lost 5 bases and 2 bases, there was a span of 16 bases. This CDR3 reads CASSAPGLGAYEQYF. CDR3 in DNA: TGTGCCAGCAGCGCCCCTGGACTCGGCGCCTACGAGCAGTACTTC. The variable domain in full, with the rest retrieved from reference TRBV7-2 and TRBJ2-7, is GAGVSQSPSNKVTEKGKDVELRCDPISGHTALYWYRQSLGQGLEFLIYFQGNSAPDKSGLPSDRFSAERTGGSVSTLTIQRTQQEDSAVYLCASSAPGLGAYEQYFGPGTRLTVT.

The V and J genes are TRBV4-1 and TRBJ1-2, with D tentatively TRBD1 (5 bases). Looked up from germline, CDR1 is MGHRA and CDR2 is YSYEKL. The CDR3 length is 16 residues. Trimming stripped 0 bases from V and 8 bases from J, with 19 bases between. The CDR3 is CASSQDITNWGLGYTF. In DNA, the CDR3 is TGCGCCAGCAGCCAAGATATAACAAACTGGGGCTTGGGCTACACCTTC.

CDR3: CASSQVPSGRNEAFF. The CDR3 DNA follows: TGCGCCAGCAGCCAAGTGCCCTCGGGACGCAATGAAGCTTTCTTT. The chain combines TRBV4-1 with TRBJ1-1; D perhaps matches TRBD1 (5 bases). The CDR3 spans 15 residues. Germline CDR1 reads MGHRA; CDR2 reads YSYEKL. V shed 1 base and J shed 7 bases, with 16 bases lying between them.

CDR3 sequence (DNA): TGTGCCTGCCTCGGGACCCAAGAGACCCAGTACTTC. Protein sequence: CACLGTQETQYF. The chain has TRBV7-9 and TRBJ2-5; D possibly matches TRBD1 or TRBD2 (5 bases each). Germline CDR1 reads SEHNR; CDR2 reads FQNEAQ (reference sequence). The CDR3 has 12 residues. With 11 bases removed from V and 1 base from J, the gap between germline ends came to 11 bases.

The chain employs TRBV19 and TRBJ1-4; possibly TRBD1 for D (5 bases). The CDR3 runs to 11 residues. The ends were cut back, 7 bases at V and 8 bases at J, with 8 bases in the middle. Germline V gene sequence: CDR1 LNHDA, CDR2 SQIVND (reference sequence). The CDR3 region is CASTDSEKLFF. CDR3 bases: TGTGCCAGTACCGACAGCGAAAAACTGTTTTTT.

The CDR3: CASSTTGGGSDTQYF. CDR3 bases: TGTGCCAGCAGCACGACAGGGGGTGGGTCAGATACGCAGTATTTT. This rearrangement joins TRBV13 to TRBJ2-3, with 9 bases aligning to TRBD1. Trimming removed 5 bases from V and 4 bases from J; junction bases left unmatched: 7. The CDR3 spans 15 residues. CDR1 is PRHDT and CDR2 is FYEKMQ in the germline V gene (reference sequence).